Shown below are 30 T cell receptor beta chains from a single sample sequenced in a study of T cells in Graves' hyperthyroidism and ophthalmopathy. Authors of the study amplified TCR beta CDR3 regions from RNA transcripts. During a first-round RT-PCR of the TCR CDR3, the HTBI primer set was used. TCRdb reprocessed the multiplex PCR reads with MiXCR, giving one entry per CDR3 protein. The sample holds more than 500,000 distinct CDR3 sequences, about 14% seen once. The specimen was blood. The source of these receptors is a woman aged 40 to 50 with Graves' hyperthyroidism.

In nucleotides, the CDR3 is TGCAGCGTCCCGGGACAGGGAGGAACCGGGGAGCTGTTTTTT. Translation gives CSVPGQGGTGELFF. The V gene is TRBV29-1, the J gene TRBJ2-2, with 9 bases identical to TRBD1. CDR1 SQVTM and CDR2 ANQGSEA come from the germline V gene. The V segment lost 6 bases and the J segment 5 bases; nucleotides outside the gene matches: 7. This CDR3 is 14 amino acids long.

This clonotype was recorded many times. V is TRBV6-1 and J is TRBJ1-1, with D tentatively TRBD1 (5 bases). The CDR3 runs 14 residues. V was shortened by 5 bases and J by 6 bases, with 16 bases between the two germline ends. Looked up from germline, CDR1 is MNHNS and CDR2 is SASEGT. The CDR3 reads CASSRRDGESEAFF. CDR3 DNA: TGTGCCAGCAGTCGCCGGGACGGAGAATCTGAAGCTTTCTTT.

The chain links TRBV4-2 to TRBJ2-7; the D gene is possibly TRBD1 (6 bases). The CDR3 has 17 amino acids. V lost 3 bases and J 5 bases, leaving 23 bases between the germline ends. Looked up from germline, CDR1 is LGHNA and CDR2 is YNFKEQ. CDR3 protein: CASSQKTTGFTLNEQYF. For the CDR3, the DNA is TGTGCCAGCAGCCAGAAAACCACAGGGTTCACTCTCAACGAGCAGTACTTC.

This clonotype was found many times. This sequence joins TRBV6-2 or TRBV6-3 and TRBJ2-7, with D possibly being TRBD1 or TRBD2 (6 bases each). The CDR3 has 14 residues. Deletions cut 5 bases from V and 4 bases from J, with 15 bases between. Germline lookup yields CDR1 MNHEY and CDR2 SVGEGT. Here the CDR3 DNA reads TGTGCCAGCAGTCGGGATTCGGGGGCGTACGAGCAGTACTTC. Its translation is CASSRDSGAYEQYF.

The chain couples TRBV9 to TRBJ2-6; 7 nucleotides align to TRBD2. Trimming removed 0 bases from V and 4 bases from J; junction bases left unmatched: 10. The CDR3 totals 18 residues. In germline, CDR1 is SGDLS, CDR2 YYNGEE. In nucleotides, the CDR3 is TGTGCCAGCAGCGTAGGAGAGCTGGGAGCGGGGGGGGCCAACGTCCTGACTTTC. It codes for CASSVGELGAGGANVLTF.

The CDR3 loop reads CASGHGGTGAEQYF. The CDR3 region has the DNA TGTGCCAGCGGCCATGGTGGCACAGGGGCCGAGCAGTACTTC. V is TRBV7-9 and J is TRBJ2-7; 7 nucleotides match TRBD1. The V segment lost 8 bases and the J segment 6 bases; nucleotides outside the gene matches: 13. Germline CDR1 is SEHNR and CDR2 is FQNEAQ (reference sequence). This CDR3 contains 14 residues. Together with reference TRBV7-9 and TRBJ2-7, the CDR3 gives the full variable domain: DTGVSQNPRHKITKRGQNVTFRCDPISEHNRLYWYRQTLGQGPEFLTYFQNEAQLEKSRLLSDRFSAERPKGSFSTLEIQRTEQGDSAMYLCASGHGGTGAEQYFGPGTRLTVT.

This clonotype was counted at least ten times. V is TRBV6-6 and J is TRBJ2-5; D gene ambiguous. Germline lookup yields CDR1 MNHNY and CDR2 SVGAGI (reference sequence). The CDR3 extends over 14 amino acids. The ends were cut back, 0 bases at V and 4 bases at J, with 9 bases in the middle. The CDR3 loop reads CASSYSGPAETQYF. CDR3 nucleotide sequence: TGTGCCAGCAGTTACTCGGGCCCTGCAGAGACCCAGTACTTC.

This chain links TRBV6-1 with TRBJ1-2; no firm D call. Trimming took 7 bases from V and 4 from J, leaving 19 bases between them. CDR3 size: 15 residues. The germline V gene has CDR1 MNHNS and CDR2 SASEGT. The CDR3 region is CASTLDGAPSYGYTF. The CDR3 DNA is TGTGCCAGCACCCTAGACGGAGCACCAAGCTATGGCTACACCTTC.

Many counts were recorded for this clonotype. The chain recombines TRBV27 with TRBJ2-3; 10 bases are shared with TRBD2. From germline, CDR1 is MNHEY and CDR2 SMNVEV (reference sequence). CDR3 length: 18 amino acids. The J segment lost 4 bases and the V segment lost 0 bases, leaving 10 bases of the junction unmatched. CDR3 nucleotides: TGTGCCAGCAGTTTATCGGGTAGCGGGAGGATAGTGCCAGATACGCAGTATTTT. Encoded protein: CASSLSGSGRIVPDTQYF.

The chain carries TRBV7-8 and TRBJ2-5; 10 positions match TRBD1. The junction had 3 bases not matched to a gene; V was cut back by 2 bases and J by 3 bases. Germline V gene data show CDR1 as SGHVS and CDR2 as FQNEAQ. This CDR3 comprises 15 residues. For the CDR3, the DNA is TGTGCCAGCAGCTTACTCGGACAGGGGGAAGAGACCCAGTACTTC. The encoded protein is CASSLLGQGEETQYF.

This clonotype was detected only a few times. The chain recombines TRBV9 with TRBJ2-1; TRBD2 is a possible D gene (6 bases). Trimming took off 6 bases at V and 6 bases at J, with 19 bases between the two ends. The CDR3 contains 15 residues. The germline V gene encodes CDR1 SGDLS and CDR2 YYNGEE. The CDR3 loop is CASKPLAGAGNEQFF. The DNA of the CDR3 is TGTGCCAGCAAACCCCTAGCTGGAGCGGGCAATGAGCAGTTCTTC.

The rearrangement links TRBV2 to TRBJ2-1, with TRBD2 identical over 13 bases. Germline-derived CDR1 and CDR2 are SNHLY and FYNNEI. CDR3 length: 15 amino acids. V lost 10 bases to trimming and J lost 8 bases; unmatched junction nucleotides: 11. The CDR3 spells CATLPGLAGTDEQFF. CDR3 DNA: TGTGCCACACTTCCGGGACTAGCGGGAACGGATGAGCAGTTCTTC.

This clonotype was counted at least ten times. The V call is TRBV7-2, the J call TRBJ2-7; D possibly corresponds to TRBD2 (5 bases). The CDR3 is 14 amino acids. V dropped 5 bases and J dropped 1 base, with 12 bases sitting between them. Germline V CDR1 and CDR2: SGHTA, FQGNSA. Here the CDR3 DNA reads TGTGCCAGCAGCGAACGACTACTTTCCTACGAGCAGTACTTC. Translating gives CASSERLLSYEQYF.

This clonotype has a count of ten or more. The chain recombines TRBV13 with TRBJ2-7; no reliable D call. Germline V gives CDR1 PRHDT, CDR2 FYEKMQ (reference sequence). Trimming shortened V by 6 bases and J by 5 bases, and 14 bases separated the two germline ends. The CDR3 totals 13 residues. This CDR3 is CASRQTASHEQYF. CDR3 nucleotide sequence: TGTGCCAGCAGACAAACCGCCAGCCACGAGCAGTACTTC.

This clonotype was seen ten or more times. The genes are TRBV20-1 and TRBJ1-1, with D hard to call. V was shortened by 0 bases and J by 8 bases, with 10 bases between the two germline ends. The CDR3 extends over 12 amino acids. Germline loops: CDR1 DFQATT, CDR2 SNEGSKA (reference sequence). CDR3 region: CSARDSTIEAFF. The CDR3 nucleotides read TGCAGTGCTAGAGATTCGACAATAGAAGCTTTCTTT.

This clonotype has more than one count but fewer than ten. The chain links TRBV6-1 to TRBJ2-2; D perhaps matches TRBD1 (6 bases). CDR1 and CDR2 (germline): MNHNS, SASEGT. Between the trimmed V and J ends, which lost 8 bases and 4 bases, there was a span of 23 bases. There are 17 residues in the CDR3. CDR3 sequence (DNA): TGTGCCAGCTGGGACGACATCGGGACACGAACCACCGGGGAGCTGTTTTTT. Amino acid sequence: CASWDDIGTRTTGELFF.

This clonotype was recorded a few times. The CDR3 protein is CSVEGILNTEAFF. The CDR3 DNA is TGCAGCGTTGAGGGGATTCTGAACACTGAAGCTTTCTTT. The chain has TRBV29-1 and TRBJ1-1; D remains unclear. V lost 3 bases and J lost 0, with 8 bases in between. Germline CDR1 is SQVTM and CDR2 is ANQGSEA. This CDR3 is 13 amino acids long.

This clonotype has a count of ten or more. The gene calls are TRBV20-1 and TRBJ2-7, with D perhaps given as TRBD1 or TRBD2 (5 bases each). This CDR3 is built from 14 residues. The V gene's germline CDR1 is DFQATT and CDR2 SNEGSKA (reference sequence). The V gene lost 3 bases and the J gene lost 3 bases, with 15 bases spanning the gap. The CDR3 bases are TGCAGTGCTAGGGGGACGAGGGCAGGCTACGAGCAGTACTTC. Amino acid sequence: CSARGTRAGYEQYF.

This clonotype was found many times. The chain links TRBV7-9 to TRBJ2-1; tentatively, D is TRBD1 or TRBD2 (6 bases each). The ends were cut back, 6 bases at V and 9 bases at J, with 15 bases in the middle. Germline assignment: CDR1 SEHNR and CDR2 FQNEAQ (reference sequence). The CDR3 sequence is 13 residues long. The CDR3 protein is CASRAAGDSEQFF. As DNA, the CDR3 is TGTGCCAGCAGAGCCGCAGGGGACTCTGAGCAGTTCTTC.

This clonotype was seen at least ten times. The chain recombines TRBV3-1 with TRBJ2-5; D gene uncertain. This CDR3 has 15 amino acids. The germline CDR1 and CDR2 sequences are LGHDT and YNNKEL (reference sequence). V was shortened by 0 bases and J by 2 bases, with 10 bases between the two germline ends. The CDR3 DNA reads as TGTGCCAGCAGCCAAGAGGGTCATACTCAAGAGACCCAGTACTTC. It codes for CASSQEGHTQETQYF.

This clonotype was detected many times. This rearrangement joins TRBV30 to TRBJ1-3; possibly TRBD1 for D (6 bases). This CDR3 is built from 14 residues. Trimming cost V 2 bases and J 4 bases, with 12 bases left between them. The germline gives CDR1 GTSNPN, CDR2 SVGIG (reference sequence). DNA for the CDR3: TGTGCCTGGAGTACAAAGGGGGGAGGAAACACCATATATTTT. This sequence encodes CAWSTKGGGNTIYF.

A few counts support this clonotype. This chain connects TRBV12-5 to TRBJ2-1; 7 bases agree with TRBD2. The CDR3 spans 14 residues. Germline V gives CDR1 LGHNT, CDR2 FRNRAP. V was clipped by 1 base and J by 7 bases; unmatched bases: 4. CDR3 region: CASGLEVGGNEQFF. The CDR3 region has the DNA TGTGCTAGTGGTTTGGAAGTGGGAGGGAATGAGCAGTTCTTC.

This clonotype was observed at least ten times. The genes are TRBV27 and TRBJ1-5; maybe TRBD1 (6 bases). V was shortened by 2 bases and J by 4 bases, with 15 bases between the two germline ends. Germline V gene data show CDR1 as MNHEY and CDR2 as SMNVEV (reference sequence). CDR3 length equals 16 residues. As DNA, the CDR3 is TGTGCCAGCAGTTTAAGGGCAGGGGAGGGTAATCAGCCCCAGCATTTT. It specifies CASSLRAGEGNQPQHF.

This clonotype was counted a few times. The J gene is TRBJ2-1, the V gene TRBV19; D possibly matches TRBD1 or TRBD2 (5 bases each). CDR3 size: 16 residues. Germline loops: CDR1 LNHDA, CDR2 SQIVND (reference sequence). The V end was cut by 5 bases, the J end by 5 bases, with 19 bases between. The CDR3 coding sequence is TGTGCCAGTAGTGCCAGGGACGGAACTAATCACAATGAGCAGTTCTTC. It specifies CASSARDGTNHNEQFF.

There are many counts of this clonotype. CDR3 loop: CASSPMTSNEQFF. The DNA for the CDR3 is TGTGCCAGCTCACCAATGACTTCCAATGAGCAGTTCTTC. V is TRBV18 and J is TRBJ2-1; D uncertain. Between the trimmed V and J ends, which lost 2 bases and 6 bases, there was a span of 8 bases. The germline V gene encodes CDR1 KGHSH and CDR2 LQKENI. The CDR3 contains 13 residues.

The sample holds a few counts of this clonotype. The genes are TRBV12-3 or TRBV12-4 and TRBJ2-1; 9 nucleotides line up with TRBD1. The V segment lost 5 bases and the J segment 8 bases; nucleotides outside the gene matches: 10. This CDR3 spans 15 amino acids. CDR3 DNA: TGTGCCAGCAGTCCCCGGGACAGGGCGATTGATGAGCAGTTCTTC. It is translated as CASSPRDRAIDEQFF.

This clonotype has ten or more counts. This rearrangement joins TRBV2 to TRBJ2-3; 7 bases line up with TRBD2. CDR1 is SNHLY, CDR2 FYNNEI, per germline. The CDR3 is 15 residues long. The V gene end was trimmed by 9 bases and the J gene end by 6 bases; junction bases not matched to a gene: 15. CDR3 region: CARKMGREYIDTQYF. CDR3 DNA: TGTGCCAGGAAGATGGGGCGGGAGTATATCGATACGCAGTATTTT.

This clonotype came up a few times. The chain uses TRBV6-2 or TRBV6-3 and TRBJ2-1; TRBD2 matches at 9 bases. V was pared by 3 bases and J by 8 bases, with 14 bases of the junction left unmatched. The CDR3 runs 17 residues. The germline V gene encodes CDR1 MNHEY and CDR2 SVGEGT. The CDR3 DNA reads TGTGCCAGCAGTTATACGGCGGGAGGGCCTTGGTTGCATGAGCAGTTCTTC. This encodes CASSYTAGGPWLHEQFF.

This clonotype was counted at least ten times. In DNA, the CDR3 is TGTGCCTGGAGGTCTACATCCTACGAGCAGTACTTC. Translated, it gives CAWRSTSYEQYF. This chain joins TRBV30 and TRBJ2-7; D is ambiguous. V lost 3 bases and J lost 1, with 7 bases in between. Per germline, CDR1 GTSNPN and CDR2 SVGIG (reference sequence). The CDR3 is 12 residues long.

The chain uses TRBV19 and TRBJ2-3; D gene uncertain. Germline V CDR1 and CDR2: LNHDA, SQIVND (reference sequence). The CDR3 length is 17 residues. Between the trimmed V and J ends, which lost 3 bases and 2 bases, there was a span of 18 bases. CDR3 in amino acids: CASSMFLGSTLTDTQYF. The CDR3 DNA follows: TGTGCCAGTAGTATGTTCTTGGGTTCTACCCTCACAGATACGCAGTATTTT.